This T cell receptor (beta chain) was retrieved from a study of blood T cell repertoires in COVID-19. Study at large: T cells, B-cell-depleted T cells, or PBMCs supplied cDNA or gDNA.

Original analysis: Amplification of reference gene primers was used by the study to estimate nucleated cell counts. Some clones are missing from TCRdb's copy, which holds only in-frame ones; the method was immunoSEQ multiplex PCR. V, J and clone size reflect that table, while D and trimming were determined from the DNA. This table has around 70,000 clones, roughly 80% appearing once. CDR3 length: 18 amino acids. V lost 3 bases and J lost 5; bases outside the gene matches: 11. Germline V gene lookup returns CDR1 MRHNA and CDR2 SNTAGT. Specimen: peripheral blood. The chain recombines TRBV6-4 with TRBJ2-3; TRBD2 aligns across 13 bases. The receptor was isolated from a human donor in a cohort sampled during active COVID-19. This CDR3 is CASSEVPLGLAGRDTQYF. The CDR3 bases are TGTGCCAGCAGTGAGGTACCCCTGGGACTAGCGGGAAGAGATACGCAGTATTTT.